This T cell receptor beta chain derives from a study of shared clonotypes between healthy human individuals. At the level of the study: The plates for each donor numbered three CD4 naive, three CD4 memory, two CD8 naive and one CD8 memory. Study-wide results and limits: For sorted subsets, rarefaction showed incomplete sequencing despite large depth. Genetic and exposure-history diversity was limited by the few donors.

Germline V gene data show CDR1 as SGHRS and CDR2 as YFSETQ. CDR3 length: 15 amino acids. V lost 0 bases to trimming and J lost 9 bases; unmatched junction nucleotides: 4. A word on this clone: Its antigen is not identified. Additional DNA sequences in this sample encode the identical CDR3.

Template for every sorted-subset replicate PCR totaled about 200 ng DNA, approximately 30,000 T cell genomes. Generated by immunoSEQ multiplex PCR, the TCRdb table keeps only in-frame clones and is missing some. Of around 2.3 million clones in the sample, approximately 94% were seen once. This TCR was sampled from a young man in good health. Sequencing was done on a sample of naive CD4+ T cells sorted from blood. Subset specified: CD45RA+ positively selected. The chain recombines TRBV5-1 with TRBJ1-6; 9 nucleotides line up with TRBD1. In DNA form, the CDR3 reads TGCGCCAGCAGCTTGGAGGGACAGGGCGGTTCACCCCTCCACTTT. Translated: CASSLEGQGGSPLHF.